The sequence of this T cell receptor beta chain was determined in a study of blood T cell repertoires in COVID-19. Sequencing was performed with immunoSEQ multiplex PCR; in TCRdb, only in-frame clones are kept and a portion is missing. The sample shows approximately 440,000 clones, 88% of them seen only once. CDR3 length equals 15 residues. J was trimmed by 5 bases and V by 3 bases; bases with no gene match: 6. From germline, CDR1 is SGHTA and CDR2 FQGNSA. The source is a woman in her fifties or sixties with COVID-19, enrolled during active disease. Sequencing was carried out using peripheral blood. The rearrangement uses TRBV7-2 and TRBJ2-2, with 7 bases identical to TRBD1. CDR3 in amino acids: CASSFGTAFTGELFF. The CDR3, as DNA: TGTGCCAGCAGCTTCGGGACAGCATTTACCGGGGAGCTGTTTTTT.